The rows below give T cell receptor beta chains drawn from one sample of a study of cytomegalovirus exposure and HLA in healthy donors. The data were produced by immunoSEQ multiplex PCR, yet TCRdb's version contains in-frame clones alone and is incomplete. The top ten hold less than 1% of the sample, which has about 170,000 clones, over 65% seen once. The sample consisted of PBMCs. These receptors originate from a female donor in good health and CMV-seronegative. CDR3s include the opening cysteine and the closing phenylalanine or tryptophan. D genes are given only for firm matches. Only some rows state a clone size, as once, few, many or a class for expanded clones.

TRBD1 15 TRBJ2-5 . TRBV5-5 CASSPTWTGRETQYF TGTGCCAGCAGCCCGACCTGGACAGGGCGGGAGACCCAGTACTTC
. 15 TRBJ1-4 once TRBV5-1 CASSIEGRANEKLFF TGCGCCAGCAGCATTGAGGGTCGGGCTAATGAAAAACTGTTTTTT
TRBD1 16 TRBJ1-3 . TRBV5-6 CASSSGTAVSGNTIYF TGTGCCAGCAGCTCCGGGACAGCGGTCTCTGGAAACACCATATATTTT
TRBD1 17 TRBJ1-1 . TRBV13 CASSLGRTGVGNTEAFF TGTGCCAGCAGCTTAGGAAGGACAGGGGTAGGAAACACTGAAGCTTTCTTT
TRBD2 16 TRBJ2-5 . TRBV9 CASSATPSGIVETQYF TGTGCCAGCAGCGCCACTCCTAGCGGGATTGTAGAGACCCAGTACTTC
TRBD2 16 TRBJ2-7 . TRBV11-3 CASSLSYGGGPYEQYF TGTGCCAGCAGCTTATCGTACGGGGGAGGGCCCTACGAGCAGTACTTC
. 16 TRBJ1-5 . TRBV7-9 CASSRGEGGRNQPQHF TGTGCCAGCAGCCGCGGTGAGGGAGGGCGCAATCAGCCCCAGCATTTT
. 14 TRBJ2-6 . TRBV7-3 CASSSFSGANVLTF TGTGCCAGCAGCTCATTCAGTGGGGCCAACGTCCTGACTTTC
. 17 TRBJ2-7 few TRBV11-2 CASSFWGVPGLRSEQYF TGTGCCAGCAGCTTCTGGGGAGTCCCGGGTCTCAGGAGCGAGCAGTACTTC
. 14 TRBJ1-4 . TRBV29-1 CSVEETGLGEKLFF TGCAGCGTTGAAGAAACAGGGTTGGGTGAAAAACTGTTTTTT
. 15 TRBJ2-5 . TRBV15 CATSRQGGGIETQYF TGTGCCACCAGCAGACAAGGGGGCGGGATCGAGACCCAGTACTTC
TRBD1 14 TRBJ1-5 few TRBV7-9 CASSMTGGVAPQHF TGTGCCAGCAGCATGACAGGGGGAGTCGCGCCCCAGCATTTT
. 12 TRBJ2-7 . TRBV5-8 CASSSSRWEQYF TGTGCCAGCAGCTCCTCTAGGTGGGAGCAGTACTTC
. 11 TRBJ2-5 . TRBV2 CASSAMETQYF TGTGCCAGCAGTGCTATGGAGACCCAGTACTTC
. 15 TRBJ2-7 . TRBV7-7 CASSRKTFSSYEQYF TGTGCCAGCAGCCGAAAGACTTTTAGCTCCTACGAGCAGTACTTC
. 15 TRBJ1-2 . TRBV5-6 CASSLGAGAYYGYTF TGTGCCAGCAGCTTGGGCGCAGGGGCCTACTATGGCTACACCTTC
TRBD1 15 TRBJ2-7 once TRBV9 CASSPGQGPSYEQYF TGTGCCAGCAGCCCCGGACAGGGGCCTTCCTACGAGCAGTACTTC
TRBD1 16 TRBJ1-2 . TRBV4-3 CASSQDLGQRGYGYTF TGCGCCAGCAGCCAAGATCTGGGACAGAGAGGCTATGGCTACACCTTC
TRBD2 19 TRBJ2-1 . TRBV9 CASSQGTSGSHPRPNEQFF TGTGCCAGCAGCCAGGGGACTAGCGGGAGTCACCCCCGGCCCAATGAGCAGTTCTTC
TRBD1 15 TRBJ1-3 few TRBV6-4 CASRFDRGRGNTIYF TGTGCCAGCAGATTCGACAGGGGGCGAGGAAACACCATATATTTT
. 15 TRBJ2-2 . TRBV7-6 CASSSLGGNTGELFF TGTGCCAGCAGCTCCCTAGGCGGTAACACCGGGGAGCTGTTTTTT
TRBD2 14 TRBJ2-7 . TRBV7-3 CASSSGGAGSEQYF TGTGCCAGCAGCTCCGGGGGGGCAGGGTCCGAGCAGTACTTC